This entry describes one T cell receptor (beta chain). From the 5' RACE reads, TCRdb lists one entry per CDR3 protein and no DNA. The table gives some 130,000 distinct CDR3 sequences; the top ten clones make up over 1% of it. The CDR3 contains 13 residues. Germline CDR1 reads SGHTA; CDR2 reads FQGTGA. The sample originates from a study of monozygotic twins with inflammatory bowel disease. V is TRBV7-3 and J is TRBJ2-1; no DNA is available, so the TRBD2 call from TCRdb remains unchecked. Sample: blood. The TCR was taken from a human donor with ulcerative colitis or Crohn's disease, or a healthy co-twin of an affected twin (not recorded which). This chain's CDR3 is CASSLEGGDEQFF.